A selection of T cell receptor beta chains follows, all from one sample in a study of response to subunit inactivated influenza vaccine. A single record per CDR3 protein comes from TCRdb applying MiXCR to the RT-PCR reads. This sample has 860,000 or so distinct CDR3 sequences, with approximately 21% found just once. The material was PBMCs from blood, obtained roughly 5 days after vaccination. Receptor source: a man in his fifties who received an inactivated influenza vaccine. CDR3s include the opening cysteine and the closing phenylalanine or tryptophan. A D gene is named only where the DNA matches it firmly. Rows may omit the clone size; those that give it use once, few, many or a size class.

j_call: TRBJ2-1; v_call: TRBV12-3/TRBV12-4; clone_size: many; d_call: -; cdr3_nt: TGTGCCAGCAGTTTATCGCTAGCGCACAATGAGCAGTTCTTC; cdr3_aa: CASSLSLAHNEQFF
j_call: TRBJ2-1; v_call: TRBV5-1; clone_size: many; d_call: TRBD2; cdr3_nt: TGCGCCAGCAGCGTAGGACTAGCCCCCAATGAGCAGTTCTTC; cdr3_aa: CASSVGLAPNEQFF
j_call: TRBJ2-1; v_call: TRBV5-1; clone_size: -; d_call: TRBD1; cdr3_nt: TGCGCCAGCAGCCCGGGGACAGGGGAGAATGAGCAGTTCTTC; cdr3_aa: CASSPGTGENEQFF
j_call: TRBJ1-5; v_call: TRBV12-3/TRBV12-4; clone_size: few; d_call: -; cdr3_nt: TGTGCCAGCAGTTTCCACAGAGGAGGTCAGCCCCAGCATTTT; cdr3_aa: CASSFHRGGQPQHF
j_call: TRBJ1-2; v_call: TRBV12-3/TRBV12-4; clone_size: -; d_call: -; cdr3_nt: TGTGCCAGCAGTTCTACCAGGGAGGGCCCCTATGGCTACACCTTC; cdr3_aa: CASSSTREGPYGYTF
j_call: TRBJ1-3; v_call: TRBV4-1; clone_size: once; d_call: -; cdr3_nt: TGCGCCAGCAGCCAAAACGAGCGTGGAAACACCATATATTTT; cdr3_aa: CASSQNERGNTIYF
j_call: TRBJ2-1; v_call: TRBV19; clone_size: -; d_call: -; cdr3_nt: TGTGCCAGTAGTATGTCGCGTGGTGAGCAGTTCTTC; cdr3_aa: CASSMSRGEQFF
j_call: TRBJ2-1; v_call: TRBV24-1; clone_size: -; d_call: -; cdr3_nt: TGTGCCACCAGTGAGAGAACGAATGAGCAGTTCTTC; cdr3_aa: CATSERTNEQFF
j_call: TRBJ2-5; v_call: TRBV12-3/TRBV12-4; clone_size: many; d_call: TRBD1; cdr3_nt: TGTGCCAGCAGCTTAGACAGGGTGGAGACCCAGTACTTC; cdr3_aa: CASSLDRVETQYF
j_call: TRBJ1-1; v_call: TRBV29-1; clone_size: -; d_call: TRBD1; cdr3_nt: TGCAGCGTCTGCGCGACAGGGAGTAACACTGAAGCTTTCTTT; cdr3_aa: CSVCATGSNTEAFF
j_call: TRBJ2-7; v_call: TRBV9; clone_size: few; d_call: -; cdr3_nt: TGTGCCAGCAGCGTAAGTGCGGCGGTTAGCTCCTACGAGCAGTACTTC; cdr3_aa: CASSVSAAVSSYEQYF
j_call: TRBJ2-1; v_call: TRBV20-1; clone_size: -; d_call: -; cdr3_nt: TGCAGTGCTATCAACAATGAGCAGTTCTTC; cdr3_aa: CSAINNEQFF
j_call: TRBJ2-7; v_call: TRBV20-1; clone_size: many; d_call: -; cdr3_nt: TGCAGTGCTCGGGATACCTCGGGACTGAACACCTACGAGCAGTACTTC; cdr3_aa: CSARDTSGLNTYEQYF
j_call: TRBJ2-7; v_call: TRBV27; clone_size: few; d_call: -; cdr3_nt: TGTGCCAGCAGTTTCAAGGGGGCGGGGGATCATACCTACGAGCAGTACTTC; cdr3_aa: CASSFKGAGDHTYEQYF
j_call: TRBJ2-3; v_call: TRBV7-9; clone_size: few; d_call: -; cdr3_nt: TGTGCCAGCAGCCGGGACACGGGATTTACAGATACGCAGTATTTT; cdr3_aa: CASSRDTGFTDTQYF
j_call: TRBJ2-4; v_call: TRBV4-1; clone_size: -; d_call: -; cdr3_nt: TGCGCCAGCAGCCAAGAGGGGTACGCCAAAAACATTCAGTACTTC; cdr3_aa: CASSQEGYAKNIQYF
j_call: TRBJ1-1; v_call: TRBV5-1; clone_size: -; d_call: -; cdr3_nt: TGCGCCAGCAGCGTAGGGGTTCCCAGCACTGAAGCTTTCTTT; cdr3_aa: CASSVGVPSTEAFF
j_call: TRBJ2-1; v_call: TRBV11-2; clone_size: -; d_call: -; cdr3_nt: TGTGCCAGCAGCTTAGGTTATGAGCGGGAGCAGTTCTTC; cdr3_aa: CASSLGYEREQFF
j_call: TRBJ2-5; v_call: TRBV11-2; clone_size: few; d_call: TRBD2; cdr3_nt: TGTGCCAGCAGCCCCGGTGGACTAGCGGGGGGTGGAGAGACCCAGTACTTC; cdr3_aa: CASSPGGLAGGGETQYF
j_call: TRBJ1-1; v_call: TRBV6-1; clone_size: few; d_call: -; cdr3_nt: TGTGCCAGTAAGCGACAGAAGAACACTGAAGCTTTCTTT; cdr3_aa: CASKRQKNTEAFF
j_call: TRBJ2-1; v_call: TRBV7-2; clone_size: few; d_call: TRBD1; cdr3_nt: TGTGCCAGCAGCTCCCCGACAGGGATTGAGCAGTTCTTC; cdr3_aa: CASSSPTGIEQFF
j_call: TRBJ1-1; v_call: TRBV20-1; clone_size: -; d_call: -; cdr3_nt: TGCAGTGCTAGAGTCTTGAATAGGGCTGAAGCTTTCTTT; cdr3_aa: CSARVLNRAEAFF
j_call: TRBJ2-1; v_call: TRBV5-5; clone_size: -; d_call: TRBD2; cdr3_nt: TGTGCCAGCACCCCGGGACTAGCGGCACATGAGCAGTTCTTC; cdr3_aa: CASTPGLAAHEQFF
j_call: TRBJ2-5; v_call: TRBV20-1; clone_size: many; d_call: TRBD1; cdr3_nt: TGCAGTGCTAGAGATCTAATGCCTTCGGGACAGGGTCAAGAGACCCAGTACTTC; cdr3_aa: CSARDLMPSGQGQETQYF
j_call: TRBJ2-4; v_call: TRBV20-1; clone_size: few; d_call: -; cdr3_nt: TGCAGTGGGCGTAAGGGGGGACTAGCCAAAAACATTCAGTACTTC; cdr3_aa: CSGRKGGLAKNIQYF
j_call: TRBJ1-1; v_call: TRBV6-1; clone_size: -; d_call: -; cdr3_nt: TGTGCCAGCTGCTGTTCGGACGGATGGAACACTGAAGCTTTCTTT; cdr3_aa: CASCCSDGWNTEAFF
j_call: TRBJ1-5; v_call: TRBV12-3/TRBV12-4; clone_size: many; d_call: -; cdr3_nt: TGTGCCAGCAGTTCTGGGGGCCAGCCCCAGCATTTT; cdr3_aa: CASSSGGQPQHF
j_call: TRBJ2-7; v_call: TRBV28; clone_size: few; d_call: -; cdr3_nt: TGTGCCAGCACCGCTGGCGAGGTGGGGTACTTC; cdr3_aa: CASTAGEVGYF